Shown below are 2 T cell receptor beta chains from a single sample sequenced in a study of blood T cell repertoires in COVID-19. Some clones are missing from TCRdb's copy, which holds only in-frame ones; the method was immunoSEQ multiplex PCR. Among some 270,000 clones listed, approximately 83% were seen once. Sequencing used PBMCs or T cells enriched from blood (not recorded which). These receptors all come from a man aged 50 to 60 who had recovered from COVID-19.

This chain links TRBV6-5 with TRBJ2-7, with TRBD1 identical over 8 bases. The CDR3 runs to 15 residues. V lost 6 bases to trimming and J lost 2 bases; unmatched junction nucleotides: 9. Per germline, CDR1 MNHEY and CDR2 SVGAGI. The CDR3: CASRQPGGETYEQYF. The CDR3 nucleotides read TGTGCCAGCAGACAACCAGGGGGCGAAACCTACGAGCAGTACTTC.

The rearrangement uses TRBV27 and TRBJ1-2; no reliable D call. CDR1 is MNHEY, CDR2 SMNVEV, per germline (reference sequence). Trimming took off 5 bases at V and 4 bases at J, with 11 bases between the two ends. The CDR3 spans 13 residues. DNA of the CDR3: TGTGCCAGCAGTCACGGAGGGTTCTATGGCTACACCTTC. Protein: CASSHGGFYGYTF.